This entry concerns a single T cell receptor (beta chain). These data belong to a study of blood T cell repertoires in COVID-19. Study-wide background: Specimens from acute and convalescent COVID-19 originated in the United States, Italy and Spain. In each case, the material was cDNA or gDNA derived from T cells, B-cell-depleted T cells, or PBMCs.

Per the original data handling: Researchers report that nucleated cell counts were estimated from reference gene primer amplification. The data were produced by immunoSEQ multiplex PCR, yet TCRdb's version contains in-frame clones alone and is incomplete. Clone size and V and J calls were adopted from that table, with D and trimming inferred from the DNA. The table includes fewer than 50,000 clones, just under 75% detected once. Patients at the Seattle site were enrolled during active infection and followed longitudinally. Germline CDR1 and CDR2: SGHRS and YFSETQ. V shed 3 bases and J 9 bases; nucleotides not matched to a gene: 18. The CDR3 length is 19 residues.

Source material: peripheral blood. The J gene is TRBJ2-1, the V gene TRBV5-1; 13 bases match TRBD2. The sequence derives from a man between 65 and 80 years old with COVID-19, enrolled during active disease. CDR3 region: CASSSGLAGATLGEGEQFF. The CDR3 region has the DNA TGCGCCAGCAGCTCCGGACTAGCGGGAGCGACACTAGGGGAGGGTGAGCAGTTCTTC.